A single sample gave rise to the 3 T cell receptor beta chains below, sequenced in a study of blood T cell repertoires in COVID-19 (TCRdb year 2020). The library was produced with the immunoSEQ multiplex PCR assay. What TCRdb holds here is the immuneACCESS table cut down to in-frame rearrangements. Part of the clones is not present; checked against another copy, under half of the missing clones reflect an unresolved V gene, and the others are unexplained. A total of roughly 250,000 clones appear in this sample, 84% of them only once. Jointly, the top ten make up about 1.6% of the sample. Sequences were obtained from peripheral blood. The receptors shown here come from a woman aged 40 to 50 who had recovered from COVID-19.

V gene TRBV2 combines with J gene TRBJ2-6, with 8 bases identical to TRBD1. Germline CDR1 and CDR2: SNHLY and FYNNEI. V gave up 7 bases and J gave up 2 bases; unmatched junction bases: 7. The CDR3 sequence is 16 residues long. The CDR3: CASTRDRLTGANVLTF. In DNA form, the CDR3 reads TGTGCCAGCACCCGGGACAGGCTAACTGGGGCCAACGTCCTGACTTTC.

The CDR3 here is CASCRGARETQYF. CDR3 DNA: TGTGCCAGCTGTCGGGGGGCTCGAGAGACCCAGTACTTC. The chain joins TRBV6-5 to TRBJ2-5; tentative D call: TRBD2 (7 bases). This CDR3 region has 13 residues. Germline V gene data show CDR1 as MNHEY and CDR2 as SVGAGI. The V gene lost 8 bases and the J gene lost 4 bases, with 14 bases spanning the gap.

Only one count was recorded for this clone. The rearrangement uses TRBV10-3 and TRBJ1-2; 10 bases align to TRBD1. This CDR3 has 16 amino acids. Germline V gene data show CDR1 as ENHRY and CDR2 as SYGVKD. The junction had 12 bases not matched to a gene; V was cut back by 6 bases and J by 5 bases. CDR3 region: CAIRGTGDRDGYGYTF. In DNA, the CDR3 is TGTGCCATCAGAGGGACAGGGGACCGGGATGGGTATGGCTACACCTTC.